This TCR beta chain emerged from a study of somatic mutations in cytotoxic T cells in rheumatoid arthritis. By positive magnetic bead selection, CD4+ and CD8+ cells were isolated, and their purity was checked by flow cytometry. Notes on the study in general: Neither rheumatoid arthritis patients nor age-matched healthy controls had significantly different CD8+ T-cell clonality from the other group. With age, CD8+ clonality increased in rheumatoid arthritis patients, whereas no such increase appeared in healthy controls.

CDR3 length: 17 amino acids. Germline lookup yields CDR1 SGHTS and CDR2 YDEGEE. The V and J ends lost 3 bases and 3 bases, in that order; junction bases with no gene match: 11. To note about this clone: The antigen is unknown.

The repertoire was sequenced with immunoSEQ multiplex PCR; TCRdb's copy has only in-frame clones and lacks some. Of 15,000 to 20,000 clones in the sample, roughly 80% were seen once. Sequencing was carried out using CD8+ T cells sorted from blood. The genes are TRBV5-8 and TRBJ2-3; 9 bases fit TRBD1. This clonotype was sampled from an adult with rheumatoid arthritis. CDR3 region: CASSSSRTGEETDTQYF. CDR3 sequence (DNA): TGTGCCAGCAGCTCGTCACGGACAGGGGAGGAGACAGATACGCAGTATTTT.